This TCR beta chain emerged from a study of blood T cell repertoires in COVID-19. This clone has just a few counts. V was cut by 5 bases and J by 0 bases, with 8 bases left in between. Germline V gene lookup returns CDR1 MDHEN and CDR2 SYDVKM. The CDR3 loop spans 14 amino acids. Method: immunoSEQ multiplex PCR; TCRdb's copy keeps in-frame clones and lacks some. This table holds about 63,000 clones, roughly 80% found once. Sequenced input: PBMCs or T cells enriched from blood (not recorded which). The sequence was obtained from a woman between 40 and 50 years old with acute COVID-19. V gene TRBV28 combines with J gene TRBJ1-5; D remains ambiguous. The CDR3 region is CASSLPYSNQPQHF. The CDR3 coding sequence is TGTGCCAGCAGTCTTCCCTATAGCAATCAGCCCCAGCATTTT.